This is a list of T cell receptor beta chains from one sample in a study of CD8 T cells in ankylosing spondylitis. TCRdb analysed the 5' RACE reads with MiXCR anew, one entry per CDR3 protein. This table has some 220,000 distinct CDR3 sequences, less than 9.5% appearing once. Sequenced sample: blood, either unsorted or a sorted T cell fraction (not recorded which). The receptor set was obtained from a female donor with ankylosing spondylitis or in good health (not recorded which). The CDR3 runs from the conserved cysteine through the conserved F or W. A D gene is named only where the DNA matches it firmly. Size is omitted from some rows. Given values are once, few, many or a class for expanded clones.

D: -; V: TRBV5-1; length: 16; J: TRBJ1-3; size: many; CDR3: CASSLEGLSSGNTIYF; DNA: TGCGCCAGCAGCTTGGAGGGTCTGAGCTCTGGAAACACCATATATTTT
D: TRBD2; V: TRBV5-1; length: 18; J: TRBJ2-2; size: many; CDR3: CASSSGGLLAGHTGELFF; DNA: TGCGCCAGCAGCTCGGGAGGACTACTAGCGGGGCACACCGGGGAGCTGTTTTTT
D: TRBD2; V: TRBV6-8; length: 15; J: TRBJ2-1; size: once; CDR3: CASSRTSGSLNEQFF; DNA: TGTGCCAGCAGTCGGACTAGCGGGAGTCTTAATGAGCAGTTCTTC
D: TRBD2; V: TRBV7-9; length: 15; J: TRBJ2-1; size: many; CDR3: CASSTSGRVDNEQFF; DNA: TGTGCCAGCAGCACTAGCGGTAGAGTTGACAATGAGCAGTTCTTC
D: TRBD2; V: TRBV6-2/TRBV6-3; length: 15; J: TRBJ2-1; size: many; CDR3: CASSYSRLAVNEQFF; DNA: TGTGCCAGCAGTTATAGTCGACTAGCGGTAAATGAGCAGTTCTTC
D: -; V: TRBV18; length: 13; J: TRBJ1-1; size: many; CDR3: CASSPYRNTEAFF; DNA: TGTGCCAGCTCACCATACAGGAACACTGAAGCTTTCTTT
D: -; V: TRBV4-3; length: 16; J: TRBJ1-3; size: many; CDR3: CASSQDGWGATNTIYF; DNA: TGCGCCAGCAGCCAAGATGGCTGGGGCGCGACAAACACCATATATTTT
D: TRBD2; V: TRBV7-2; length: 16; J: TRBJ2-7; size: few; CDR3: CASSLMGGTSGYEQYF; DNA: TGTGCCAGCAGCCTGATGGGAGGGACTAGCGGCTACGAGCAGTACTTC
D: TRBD2; V: TRBV5-5; length: 14; J: TRBJ2-7; size: -; CDR3: CASGPGLAGNEQYF; DNA: TGTGCCAGCGGCCCGGGGCTAGCGGGAAACGAGCAGTACTTC
D: TRBD1; V: TRBV7-2; length: 16; J: TRBJ2-6; size: many; CDR3: CASSFSGGPGANVLTF; DNA: TGTGCCAGCAGCTTCTCAGGGGGCCCTGGGGCCAACGTCCTGACTTTC
D: -; V: TRBV6-2/TRBV6-3; length: 16; J: TRBJ2-5; size: many; CDR3: CASSYDSTTLGETQYF; DNA: TGTGCCAGCAGTTACGACAGCACAACCTTAGGGGAGACCCAGTACTTC
D: -; V: TRBV22-1; length: 18; J: TRBJ2-1; size: -; CDR3: CACSFGRGTSGRGNEQFF; DNA: -
D: TRBD2; V: TRBV12-3/TRBV12-4; length: 15; J: TRBJ2-7; size: many; CDR3: CASTPSGRASYEQYF; DNA: TGTGCCAGCACCCCAAGCGGGAGGGCCTCCTACGAGCAGTACTTC
D: -; V: TRBV12-3/TRBV12-4; length: 15; J: TRBJ2-1; size: many; CDR3: CASSSRRAAYNEQFF; DNA: TGTGCCAGCAGTTCTCGGCGGGCTGCCTACAATGAGCAGTTCTTC
D: TRBD2; V: TRBV20-1; length: 14; J: TRBJ2-3; size: many; CDR3: CSAQTSGSADTQYF; DNA: TGCAGTGCTCAGACTAGCGGGAGTGCAGATACGCAGTATTTT
D: TRBD2; V: TRBV7-2; length: 15; J: TRBJ2-7; size: many; CDR3: CASSLGGLRGYEQYF; DNA: TGTGCCAGCAGCTTAGGGGGACTAAGAGGCTACGAGCAGTACTTC
D: -; V: TRBV3-1; length: 16; J: TRBJ1-6; size: many; CDR3: CASSHPLDSHNSPLHF; DNA: TGTGCCAGCAGCCACCCCCTAGACAGCCATAATTCACCCCTCCACTTT
D: -; V: TRBV4-2; length: 15; J: TRBJ1-2; size: few; CDR3: CASSQFRTAVYGYTF; DNA: TGTGCCAGCAGCCAATTCCGTACGGCGGTCTATGGCTACACCTTC
D: TRBD1; V: TRBV6-5; length: 15; J: TRBJ2-7; size: many; CDR3: CASSYSPGGSYEQYF; DNA: TGTGCCAGCAGTTATTCCCCAGGGGGCTCCTACGAGCAGTACTTC
D: -; V: TRBV10-3; length: 14; J: TRBJ2-1; size: many; CDR3: CAISSRTPKDEQFF; DNA: TGTGCCATCAGCTCCCGGACTCCTAAAGATGAGCAGTTCTTC
D: -; V: TRBV18; length: 16; J: TRBJ2-1; size: -; CDR3: CASSPPGGMVYNEQFF; DNA: TGTGCCAGCTCACCACCAGGAGGGATGGTCTACAATGAGCAGTTCTTC
D: -; V: TRBV9; length: 16; J: TRBJ2-6; size: few; CDR3: CASSVQSRAGANVLTF; DNA: TGTGCCAGCAGCGTTCAGAGCCGCGCTGGGGCCAACGTCCTGACTTTC
D: -; V: TRBV4-3; length: 13; J: TRBJ2-2; size: -; CDR3: CASSPSSTGELFF; DNA: TGCGCCAGCAGCCCCTCCAGCACCGGGGAGCTGTTTTTT
D: -; V: TRBV9; length: 15; J: TRBJ1-4; size: many; CDR3: CASSVGPTWNEKLFF; DNA: TGTGCCAGCAGCGTAGGCCCTACGTGGAATGAAAAACTGTTTTTT
D: -; V: TRBV11-1; length: 15; J: TRBJ1-1; size: many; CDR3: CASSPFGQGDTEAFF; DNA: TGTGCCAGCAGCCCATTCGGACAAGGAGACACTGAAGCTTTCTTT
D: -; V: TRBV28; length: 14; J: TRBJ2-7; size: many; CDR3: CASRDGPPRHEQYF; DNA: TGTGCCAGCAGGGATGGTCCGCCAAGGCACGAGCAGTACTTC
D: TRBD1; V: TRBV12-3/TRBV12-4; length: 15; J: TRBJ1-1; size: many; CDR3: CASSWGRGAGTEAFF; DNA: TGTGCCAGCAGTTGGGGCAGGGGGGCCGGCACTGAAGCTTTCTTT
D: -; V: TRBV12-3/TRBV12-4; length: 14; J: TRBJ2-3; size: many; CDR3: CASSLMGRTDTQYF; DNA: TGTGCCAGCAGTTTAATGGGGCGCACAGATACGCAGTATTTT
D: -; V: TRBV20-1; length: 15; J: TRBJ2-5; size: -; CDR3: CSAIHPRQALRAQYF; DNA: TGCAGTGCTATACATCCGAGACAAGCCTTGCGGGCCCAGTACTTC
D: -; V: TRBV6-1; length: 14; J: TRBJ2-1; size: many; CDR3: CASSERSRYNEQFF; DNA: TGTGCCAGCAGTGAACGTTCTCGCTACAATGAGCAGTTCTTC
D: -; V: TRBV25-1; length: 14; J: TRBJ1-2; size: many; CDR3: CASSAKERGYGYTF; DNA: TGTGCCAGCAGTGCCAAAGAAAGAGGCTATGGCTACACCTTC
D: -; V: TRBV7-2; length: 14; J: TRBJ2-4; size: many; CDR3: CASSLVPGVHIQYF; DNA: TGTGCCAGCAGCTTAGTTCCAGGGGTACACATTCAGTACTTC
D: -; V: TRBV10-3; length: 14; J: TRBJ2-3; size: many; CDR3: CAISEKGLTDTQYF; DNA: TGTGCCATCAGTGAGAAGGGCCTTACAGATACGCAGTATTTT
D: -; V: TRBV11-2; length: 14; J: TRBJ2-4; size: many; CDR3: CASSNTGGANIQYF; DNA: TGTGCCAGCAGCAACACAGGGGGGGCGAACATTCAGTACTTC
D: TRBD1; V: TRBV20-1; length: 14; J: TRBJ1-2; size: many; CDR3: CSARDARGQGGYTF; DNA: TGCAGTGCTAGAGATGCCAGGGGGCAAGGGGGCTACACCTTC
D: -; V: TRBV11-2; length: 13; J: TRBJ1-2; size: -; CDR3: CASSPPWTYGYTF; DNA: TGTGCCAGCAGCCCCCCTTGGACCTATGGCTACACCTTC
D: -; V: TRBV24-1; length: 13; J: TRBJ2-1; size: -; CDR3: CATTASTYNEQFF; DNA: TGTGCCACCACCGCGAGTACCTACAATGAGCAGTTCTTC
D: -; V: TRBV20-1; length: 13; J: TRBJ1-2; size: many; CDR3: CSAQRGRVYGYTF; DNA: TGCAGTGCCCAGAGGGGCAGGGTCTATGGCTACACCTTC
D: TRBD1; V: TRBV2; length: 17; J: TRBJ2-7; size: many; CDR3: CASSEEYDRGFDGEQYF; DNA: TGTGCCAGCAGTGAAGAATATGACAGGGGGTTCGACGGCGAGCAGTACTTC
D: -; V: TRBV7-9; length: 13; J: TRBJ1-1; size: -; CDR3: CASGLGVNTEAFF; DNA: TGTGCCAGCGGGCTAGGGGTGAACACTGAAGCTTTCTTT
D: -; V: TRBV4-3; length: 15; J: TRBJ1-1; size: many; CDR3: CASSQGGWSGTEAFF; DNA: TGCGCCAGCAGCCAAGGGGGCTGGTCGGGTACTGAAGCTTTCTTT
D: -; V: TRBV29-1; length: 11; J: TRBJ2-3; size: many; CDR3: CSGRTGNTQYF; DNA: TGCAGCGGCCGTACCGGGAATACGCAGTATTTT
D: -; V: TRBV7-2; length: 13; J: TRBJ2-5; size: many; CDR3: CASSLVTRETQYF; DNA: TGTGCCAGCAGCTTAGTTACGCGGGAGACCCAGTACTTC
D: TRBD2; V: TRBV11-2; length: 16; J: TRBJ2-1; size: -; CDR3: CASSDYSGKIGDEQFF; DNA: TGTGCCAGCAGCGACTATAGCGGGAAAATAGGCGATGAGCAGTTCTTC
D: TRBD2; V: TRBV2; length: 15; J: TRBJ2-5; size: many; CDR3: CASSGLAGGPGAQYF; DNA: TGTGCCAGCAGTGGACTAGCGGGAGGTCCCGGGGCCCAGTACTTC
D: -; V: TRBV11-1; length: 14; J: TRBJ2-7; size: many; CDR3: CASSLGDLANEQYF; DNA: TGTGCCAGCAGCTTGGGGGACTTAGCGAACGAGCAGTACTTC
D: -; V: TRBV21-1; length: 14; J: TRBJ2-2; size: many; CDR3: CASPGTRPTGELFF; DNA: TGTGCCAGCCCCGGGACTAGGCCCACCGGGGAGCTGTTTTTT
D: -; V: TRBV7-9; length: 13; J: TRBJ2-5; size: many; CDR3: CASSPGGVETQYF; DNA: TGTGCCAGCAGCCCAGGTGGCGTAGAGACCCAGTACTTC
D: TRBD2; V: TRBV20-1; length: 19; J: TRBJ2-1; size: many; CDR3: CSARKGLAETQRSYNEQFF; DNA: TGCAGTGCTAGGAAGGGTCTAGCGGAAACCCAGAGATCCTACAATGAGCAGTTCTTC
D: -; V: TRBV7-9; length: 13; J: TRBJ2-1; size: few; CDR3: CASSPDQNNEQFF; DNA: TGTGCCAGCAGCCCGGATCAGAACAATGAGCAGTTCTTC
D: -; V: TRBV4-1; length: 12; J: TRBJ1-6; size: many; CDR3: CASSLPYSPLHF; DNA: TGCGCCAGCAGCCTCCCGTATTCACCCCTCCACTTT
D: -; V: TRBV9; length: 16; J: TRBJ2-2; size: many; CDR3: CASSGAPGENTGELFF; DNA: TGTGCCAGCAGCGGAGCCCCTGGAGAGAACACCGGGGAGCTGTTTTTT
D: -; V: TRBV6-1; length: 16; J: TRBJ2-2; size: many; CDR3: CASSMLGQFHTGELFF; DNA: TGTGCCAGCAGTATGCTAGGACAGTTCCACACCGGGGAGCTGTTTTTT
D: -; V: TRBV7-9; length: 14; J: TRBJ1-1; size: few; CDR3: CASSLDWGVGVAFF; DNA: TGTGCCAGCAGCTTAGATTGGGGGGTCGGGGTAGCTTTCTTT
D: -; V: TRBV15; length: 14; J: TRBJ2-1; size: few; CDR3: CATSLNSARGEQFF; DNA: TGTGCCACCAGCTTAAACTCCGCCCGCGGTGAGCAGTTCTTC